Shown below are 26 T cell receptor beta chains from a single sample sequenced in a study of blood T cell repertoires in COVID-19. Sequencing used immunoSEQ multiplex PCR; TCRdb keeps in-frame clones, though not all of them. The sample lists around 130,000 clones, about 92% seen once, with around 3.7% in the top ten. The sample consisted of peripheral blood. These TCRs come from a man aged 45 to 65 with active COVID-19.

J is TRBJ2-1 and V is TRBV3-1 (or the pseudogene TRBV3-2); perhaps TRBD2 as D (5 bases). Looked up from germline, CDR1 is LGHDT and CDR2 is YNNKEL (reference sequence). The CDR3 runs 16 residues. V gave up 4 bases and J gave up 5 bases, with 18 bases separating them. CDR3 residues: CASSRARRYYHNEQFF. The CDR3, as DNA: TGTGCCAGCAGCCGAGCACGGAGGTACTATCACAATGAGCAGTTCTTC.

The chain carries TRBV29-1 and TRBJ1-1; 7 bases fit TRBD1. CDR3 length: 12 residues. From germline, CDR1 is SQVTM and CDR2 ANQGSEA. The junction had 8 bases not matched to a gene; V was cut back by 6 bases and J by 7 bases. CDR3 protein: CSVRRGGGEAFF. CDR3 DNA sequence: TGCAGCGTAAGAAGAGGGGGCGGTGAAGCTTTCTTT.

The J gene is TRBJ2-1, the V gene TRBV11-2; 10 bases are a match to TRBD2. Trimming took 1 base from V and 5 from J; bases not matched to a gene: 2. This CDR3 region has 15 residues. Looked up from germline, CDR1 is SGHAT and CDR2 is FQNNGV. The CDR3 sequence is CASSLGLAGDNEQFF. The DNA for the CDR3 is TGTGCCAGCAGCTTAGGTCTAGCGGGGGACAATGAGCAGTTCTTC.

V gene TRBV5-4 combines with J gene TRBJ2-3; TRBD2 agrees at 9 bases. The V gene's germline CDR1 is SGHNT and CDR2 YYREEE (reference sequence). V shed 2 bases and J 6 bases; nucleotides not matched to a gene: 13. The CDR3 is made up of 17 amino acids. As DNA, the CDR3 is TGTGCCAGCAGCTTAGGAAAGCGGGGGGCGGTAGGGGATACGCAGTATTTT. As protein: CASSLGKRGAVGDTQYF. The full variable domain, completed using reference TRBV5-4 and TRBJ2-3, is ETGVTQSPTHLIKTRGQQVTLRCSSQSGHNTVSWYQQALGQGPQFIFQYYREEENGRGNFPPRFSGLQFPNYSSELNVNALELDDSALYLCASSLGKRGAVGDTQYFGPGTRLTVL.

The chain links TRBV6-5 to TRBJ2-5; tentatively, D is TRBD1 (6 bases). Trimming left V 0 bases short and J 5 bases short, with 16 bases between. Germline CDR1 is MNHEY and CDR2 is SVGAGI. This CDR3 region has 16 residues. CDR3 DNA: TGTGCCAGCAGTTACTCCGGACAGCCGTGGGAGGAGACCCAGTACTTC. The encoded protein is CASSYSGQPWEETQYF.

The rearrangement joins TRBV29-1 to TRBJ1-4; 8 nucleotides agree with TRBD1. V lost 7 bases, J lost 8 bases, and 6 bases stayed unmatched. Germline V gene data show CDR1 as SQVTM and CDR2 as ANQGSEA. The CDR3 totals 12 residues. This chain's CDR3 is CSATGVQEKLFF. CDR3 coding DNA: TGCAGCGCGACAGGGGTGCAGGAAAAACTGTTTTTT.

In DNA form, the CDR3 reads TGTGCCAGCAGCCGGCCCGGGACTGTCGCCTCTGGGGCCAACGTCCTGACTTTC. Its translation is CASSRPGTVASGANVLTF. The genes are TRBV3-1 (or the pseudogene TRBV3-2) and TRBJ2-6; TRBD2 might be the D (6 bases). The germline CDR1 and CDR2 sequences are LGHDT and YNNKEL (reference sequence). V was trimmed by 4 bases and J by 0 bases, leaving 16 bases between them. The CDR3 has 18 amino acids.

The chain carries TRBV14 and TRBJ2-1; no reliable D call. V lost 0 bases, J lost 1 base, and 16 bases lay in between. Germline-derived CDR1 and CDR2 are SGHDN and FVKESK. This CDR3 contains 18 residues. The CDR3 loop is CASSQDIPSFGSYNEQFF. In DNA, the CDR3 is TGTGCCAGCAGCCAAGATATTCCTAGTTTTGGGTCCTACAATGAGCAGTTCTTC.

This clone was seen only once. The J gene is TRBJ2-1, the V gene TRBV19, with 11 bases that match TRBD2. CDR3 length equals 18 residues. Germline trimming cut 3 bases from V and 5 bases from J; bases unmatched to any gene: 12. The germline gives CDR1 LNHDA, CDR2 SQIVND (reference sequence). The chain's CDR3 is CASSMRAPLAGVNNEQFF. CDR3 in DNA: TGTGCCAGTAGTATGCGTGCCCCACTAGCGGGAGTAAACAATGAGCAGTTCTTC.

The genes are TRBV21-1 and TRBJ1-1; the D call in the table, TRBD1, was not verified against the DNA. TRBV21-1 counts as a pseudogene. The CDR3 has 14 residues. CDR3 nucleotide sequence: TGTGCCAGCAGCAGAGCCGGGACAGCGTCAGAAGCTTTCTTT. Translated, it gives CASSRAGTASEAFF.

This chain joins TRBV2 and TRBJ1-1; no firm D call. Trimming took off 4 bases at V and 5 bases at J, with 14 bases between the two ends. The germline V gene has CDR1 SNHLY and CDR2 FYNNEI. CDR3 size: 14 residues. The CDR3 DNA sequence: TGTGCCAGCAGTGTTTCGGGGTTCGCGACTGAAGCTTTCTTT. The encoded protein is CASSVSGFATEAFF.

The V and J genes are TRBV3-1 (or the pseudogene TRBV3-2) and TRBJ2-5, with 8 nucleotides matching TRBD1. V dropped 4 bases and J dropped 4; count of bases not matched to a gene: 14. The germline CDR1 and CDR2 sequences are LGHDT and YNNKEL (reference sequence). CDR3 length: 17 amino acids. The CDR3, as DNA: TGTGCCAGCAGCCCAGACAGGGGACCCGCCGCAAGAGAGACCCAGTACTTC. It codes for CASSPDRGPAARETQYF.

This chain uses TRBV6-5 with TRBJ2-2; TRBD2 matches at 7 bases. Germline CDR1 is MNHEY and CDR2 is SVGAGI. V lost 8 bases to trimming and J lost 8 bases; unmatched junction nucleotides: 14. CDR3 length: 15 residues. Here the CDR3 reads CASLGRKGGEGELFF. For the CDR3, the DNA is TGTGCCAGCTTGGGCAGGAAGGGAGGGGAGGGGGAGCTGTTTTTT.

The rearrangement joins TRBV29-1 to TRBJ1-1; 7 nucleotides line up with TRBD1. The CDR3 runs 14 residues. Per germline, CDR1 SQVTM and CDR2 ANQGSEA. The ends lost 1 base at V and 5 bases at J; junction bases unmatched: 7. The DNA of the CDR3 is TGCAGCGTTGAAGGCTCAGGGGGACTTACTGAAGCTTTCTTT. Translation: CSVEGSGGLTEAFF.

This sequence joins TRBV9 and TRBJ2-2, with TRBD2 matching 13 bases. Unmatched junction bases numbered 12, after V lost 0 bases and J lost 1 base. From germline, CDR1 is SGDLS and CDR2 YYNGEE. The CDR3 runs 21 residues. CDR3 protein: CASSVDLGLAGERVNTGELFF. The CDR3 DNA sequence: TGTGCCAGCAGCGTAGATCTAGGACTAGCGGGAGAGCGGGTGAACACCGGGGAGCTGTTTTTT.

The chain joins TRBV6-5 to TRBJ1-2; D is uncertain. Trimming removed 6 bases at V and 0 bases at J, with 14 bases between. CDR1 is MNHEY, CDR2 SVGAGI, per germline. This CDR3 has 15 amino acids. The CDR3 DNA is TGTGCCAGCAGAGAGCTCAGGTCCCCTAACTATGGCTACACCTTC. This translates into CASRELRSPNYGYTF.

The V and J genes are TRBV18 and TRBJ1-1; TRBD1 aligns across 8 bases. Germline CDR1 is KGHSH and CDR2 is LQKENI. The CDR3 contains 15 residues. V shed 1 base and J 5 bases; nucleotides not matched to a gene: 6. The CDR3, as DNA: TGTGCCAGCTCACCACAAGGACAGGGAGGGACTGAAGCTTTCTTT. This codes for CASSPQGQGGTEAFF. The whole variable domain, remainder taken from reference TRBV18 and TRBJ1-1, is NAGVMQNPRHLVRRRGQEARLRCSPMKGHSHVYWYRQLPEEGLKFMVYLQKENIIDESGMPKERFSAEFPKEGPSILRIQQVVRGDSAAYFCASSPQGQGGTEAFFGQGTRLTVV.

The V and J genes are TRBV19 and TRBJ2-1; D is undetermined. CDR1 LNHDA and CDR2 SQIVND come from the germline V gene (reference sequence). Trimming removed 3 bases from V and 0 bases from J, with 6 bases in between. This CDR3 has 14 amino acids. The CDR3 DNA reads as TGTGCCAGTAGTATGGCCATCTCCTACAATGAGCAGTTCTTC. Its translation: CASSMAISYNEQFF.

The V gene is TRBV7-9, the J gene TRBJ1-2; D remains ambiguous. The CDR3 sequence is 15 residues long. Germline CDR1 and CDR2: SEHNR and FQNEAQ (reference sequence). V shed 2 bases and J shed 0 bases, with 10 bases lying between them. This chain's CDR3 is CASSLTRDTNYGYTF. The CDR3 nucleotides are TGTGCCAGCAGCTTAACCCGTGACACTAACTATGGCTACACCTTC.

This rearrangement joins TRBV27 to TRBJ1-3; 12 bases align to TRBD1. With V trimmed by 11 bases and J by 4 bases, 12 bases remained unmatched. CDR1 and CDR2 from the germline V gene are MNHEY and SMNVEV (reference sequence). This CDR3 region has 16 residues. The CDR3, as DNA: TGTGCCCGACCTCTGGGGACAGGGGGCTTCGGAAACACCATATATTTT. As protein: CARPLGTGGFGNTIYF.

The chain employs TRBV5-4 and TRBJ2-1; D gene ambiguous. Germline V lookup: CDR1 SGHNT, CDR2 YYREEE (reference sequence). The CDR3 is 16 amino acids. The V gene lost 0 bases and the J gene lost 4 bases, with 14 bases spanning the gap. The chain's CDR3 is CASSLAGDSNYNEQFF. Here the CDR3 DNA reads TGTGCCAGCAGCTTGGCCGGTGACTCAAATTACAATGAGCAGTTCTTC.

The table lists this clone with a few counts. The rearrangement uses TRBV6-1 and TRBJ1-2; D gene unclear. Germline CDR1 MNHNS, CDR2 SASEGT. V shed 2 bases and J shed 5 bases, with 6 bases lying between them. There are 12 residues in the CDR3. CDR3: CASSEIRYGYTF. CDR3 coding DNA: TGTGCCAGCAGTGAAATACGGTATGGCTACACCTTC.

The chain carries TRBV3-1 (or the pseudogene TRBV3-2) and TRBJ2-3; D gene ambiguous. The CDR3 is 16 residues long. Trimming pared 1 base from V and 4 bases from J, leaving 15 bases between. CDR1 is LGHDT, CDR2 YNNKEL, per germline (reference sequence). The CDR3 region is CASSQGLRQSPDTQYF. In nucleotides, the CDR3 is TGTGCCAGCAGCCAAGGCCTGAGGCAGTCCCCAGATACGCAGTATTTT.

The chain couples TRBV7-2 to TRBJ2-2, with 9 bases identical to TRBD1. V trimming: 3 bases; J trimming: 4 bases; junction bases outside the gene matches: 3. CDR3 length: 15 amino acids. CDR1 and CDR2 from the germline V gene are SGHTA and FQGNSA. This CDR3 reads CASSLTGGGTGELFF. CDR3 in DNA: TGTGCCAGCAGCTTGACAGGGGGAGGCACCGGGGAGCTGTTTTTT.

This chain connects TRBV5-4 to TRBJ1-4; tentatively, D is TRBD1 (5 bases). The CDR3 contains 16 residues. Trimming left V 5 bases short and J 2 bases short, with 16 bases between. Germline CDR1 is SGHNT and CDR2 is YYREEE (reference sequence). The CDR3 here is CASSQTGTRTNEKLFF. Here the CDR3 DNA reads TGTGCCAGCAGTCAAACCGGGACTAGGACTAATGAAAAACTGTTTTTT.

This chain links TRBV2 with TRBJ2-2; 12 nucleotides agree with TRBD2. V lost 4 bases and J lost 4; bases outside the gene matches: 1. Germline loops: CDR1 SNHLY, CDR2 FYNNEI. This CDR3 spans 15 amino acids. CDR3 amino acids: CASSVGLAGTGELFF. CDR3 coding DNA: TGTGCCAGCAGTGTGGGACTAGCGGGCACCGGGGAGCTGTTTTTT.